A selection of T cell receptor beta chains follows, all from one sample in a study of beta chain features in type 1 diabetes. Some clones are missing from TCRdb's copy, which holds only in-frame ones; the method was immunoSEQ multiplex PCR. The sample shows roughly 330,000 clones, approximately 9.9% of them seen only once. The sample was naive CD4+ T cells from blood. The receptors derive from a woman between 25 and 40 years old in good health. Each CDR3 is given with its conserved first and last residue.

V gene,J gene,CDR3 protein
TRBV7-7,TRBJ2-1,CASSIGLAGVLEQFF
TRBV29-1,TRBJ2-7,CSVGQAHEQYF
TRBV11-1,TRBJ2-7,CASSPRDRETYEQYF
TRBV28,TRBJ2-5,CASSPGTVWETQYF
TRBV5-1,TRBJ2-5,CASSLSKGRQETQYF
TRBV7-9,TRBJ2-1,CASSLKASGDNEQFF
TRBV18,TRBJ2-1,CASSLGTGTGGSEQFF
TRBV5-1,TRBJ2-2,CASSLAGGAGSNTGELFF
TRBV7-3,TRBJ2-1,CASSLGAGDNEQFF
TRBV30,TRBJ2-1,CAWSPKRGDTTNNEQFF
TRBV5-1,TRBJ2-1,CASSLAGGASGTLRSYNEQFF
TRBV4-2,TRBJ2-1,CASSQGATRLNNEQFF
TRBV7-6,TRBJ2-1,CASSSLSGSEQFF
TRBV28,TRBJ1-5,CASRSSGRGYQPQHF
TRBV5-1,TRBJ1-1,CASSLPGRDTEAFF
TRBV29-1,TRBJ2-7,CSVARQEDNEQYF
TRBV5-6,TRBJ2-2,CASSWRDQANTGELFF